These T cell receptor beta chains were read from a single sample in a study of blood T cell repertoires in COVID-19. The assay was immunoSEQ multiplex PCR, and TCRdb's table has in-frame clones only and misses some. The repertoire consists of about 88,000 clones, with around nine tenths occurring once and the leading ten covering approximately 1.8%. The sequenced sample was peripheral blood. These receptors all come from a man aged 60 to 75 with acute or convalescent COVID-19. Each CDR3 is given with its conserved first and last residue. Each record gives: clone size, J gene, D gene, V gene, CDR3 protein, CDR3 DNA. The D gene is left open where the match is weak. Rows may omit the clone size; those that give it use once, few, many or a size class.

clone_size: few
j_call: TRBJ2-7
d_call: NA
v_call: TRBV3-1/TRBV3-2
cdr3_aa: CASSHDRSYEQYF
cdr3_nt: TGTGCCAGCAGCCATGACAGGTCGTACGAGCAGTACTTC

clone_size: NA
j_call: TRBJ1-1
d_call: NA
v_call: TRBV18
cdr3_aa: CASSPNQGENTEAFF
cdr3_nt: TGTGCCAGCTCACCAAATCAAGGGGAGAACACTGAAGCTTTCTTT

clone_size: NA
j_call: TRBJ1-5
d_call: TRBD1
v_call: TRBV4-2
cdr3_aa: CASSQEGGSYSNQPQHF
cdr3_nt: TGTGCCAGCAGCCAAGAAGGGGGCAGCTATAGCAATCAGCCCCAGCATTTT

clone_size: NA
j_call: TRBJ1-1
d_call: NA
v_call: TRBV7-2
cdr3_aa: CASSPSAGGLGEAFF
cdr3_nt: TGTGCCAGCAGCCCCAGCGCGGGGGGCTTGGGTGAAGCTTTCTTT

clone_size: NA
j_call: TRBJ2-1
d_call: NA
v_call: TRBV19
cdr3_aa: CASSGTLGGEQFF
cdr3_nt: TGTGCCAGTAGCGGGACACTGGGTGGTGAGCAGTTCTTC

clone_size: NA
j_call: TRBJ2-3
d_call: NA
v_call: TRBV10-1
cdr3_aa: CASFPPGLYALGEAGTDTQYF
cdr3_nt: TGCGCCAGCTTTCCTCCGGGACTGTACGCTTTGGGAGAAGCCGGCACAGATACGCAGTATTTT

clone_size: NA
j_call: TRBJ2-7
d_call: NA
v_call: TRBV4-2
cdr3_aa: CASSQDLGGGFSYEQYF
cdr3_nt: TGTGCCAGCAGCCAAGATTTAGGAGGGGGCTTCTCCTACGAGCAGTACTTC

clone_size: NA
j_call: TRBJ2-4
d_call: NA
v_call: TRBV24-1
cdr3_aa: CATTSSTGSLAKNIQYF
cdr3_nt: TGTGCCACCACCAGTAGTACGGGGTCCCTAGCCAAAAACATTCAGTACTTC

clone_size: once
j_call: TRBJ1-3
d_call: NA
v_call: TRBV10-3
cdr3_aa: CAIKKDSPGNTIYF
cdr3_nt: TGTGCCATCAAGAAGGACAGTCCTGGAAACACCATATATTTT

clone_size: NA
j_call: TRBJ1-5
d_call: NA
v_call: TRBV7-2
cdr3_aa: CASRRQDHSNQPQHF
cdr3_nt: TGTGCCAGCCGGCGACAGGACCATAGCAATCAGCCCCAGCATTTT

clone_size: NA
j_call: TRBJ2-5
d_call: TRBD2
v_call: TRBV2
cdr3_aa: CASAGDGKTQYF
cdr3_nt: TGTGCCAGCGCGGGGGACGGAAAGACCCAGTACTTC

clone_size: NA
j_call: TRBJ2-5
d_call: TRBD2
v_call: TRBV9
cdr3_aa: CASSSGLAGAPLQYF
cdr3_nt: TGTGCCAGCAGCTCCGGACTAGCGGGGGCCCCCCTCCAGTACTTC

clone_size: few
j_call: TRBJ2-7
d_call: NA
v_call: TRBV4-1
cdr3_aa: CASSLEIQGSEQYF
cdr3_nt: TGCGCCAGCAGCCTCGAGATACAGGGAAGCGAGCAGTACTTC

clone_size: NA
j_call: TRBJ2-1
d_call: NA
v_call: TRBV4-3
cdr3_aa: CASSQDHSGEPNEQFF
cdr3_nt: TGCGCCAGCAGCCAAGATCATAGCGGCGAACCCAATGAGCAGTTCTTC

clone_size: NA
j_call: TRBJ2-3
d_call: NA
v_call: TRBV28
cdr3_aa: CASSTPRYRPDTQYF
cdr3_nt: TGTGCCAGCAGTACACCTAGGTACAGGCCAGATACGCAGTATTTT

clone_size: NA
j_call: TRBJ2-1
d_call: TRBD1
v_call: TRBV7-2
cdr3_aa: CASSYGTGGGEQFF
cdr3_nt: TGTGCCAGCAGCTATGGGACAGGGGGTGGTGAGCAGTTCTTC

clone_size: few
j_call: TRBJ2-1
d_call: TRBD1
v_call: TRBV7-9
cdr3_aa: CASSGTANEQFF
cdr3_nt: TGTGCCAGCAGCGGGACAGCCAATGAGCAGTTCTTC